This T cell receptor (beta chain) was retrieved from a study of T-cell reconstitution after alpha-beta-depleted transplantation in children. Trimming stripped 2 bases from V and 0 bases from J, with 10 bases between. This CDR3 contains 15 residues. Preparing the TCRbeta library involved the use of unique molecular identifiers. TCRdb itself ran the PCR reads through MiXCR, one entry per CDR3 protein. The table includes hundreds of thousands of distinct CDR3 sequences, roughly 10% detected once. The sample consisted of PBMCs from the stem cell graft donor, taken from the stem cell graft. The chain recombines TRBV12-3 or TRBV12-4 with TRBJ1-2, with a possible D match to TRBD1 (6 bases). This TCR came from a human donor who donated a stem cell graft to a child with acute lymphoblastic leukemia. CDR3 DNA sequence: TGTGCCAGCAGTTTAAGGGGGGCCTCTAACTATGGCTACACCTTC. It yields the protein CASSLRGASNYGYTF.